A selection of T cell receptor beta chains follows, all from one sample in a study of blood T cell repertoires in COVID-19. Some clones are missing from TCRdb's copy, which holds only in-frame ones; the method was immunoSEQ multiplex PCR. The sample lists about 290,000 clones; over 85% were seen once. Sequenced sample: peripheral blood. These receptors were obtained from a woman aged 25 to 45 with COVID-19, enrolled during active disease. CDR3s include the opening cysteine and the closing phenylalanine or tryptophan. D genes are given only for firm matches. Clone size is stated in some rows and not others, as once, few, many or a class when expanded.

TRBJ2-1 TRBV5-1 - - CASIRFSKSSYNEQFF TGCGCCAGCATCCGTTTTTCCAAGAGCTCCTACAATGAGCAGTTCTTC
TRBJ1-1 TRBV11-2 - - CASSLTGNTEAFF TGTGCCAGCAGCTTAACAGGGAACACTGAAGCTTTCTTT
TRBJ1-3 TRBV7-9 once - CASSTGQSSGNTIYF TGTGCCAGCAGCACCGGACAGAGCTCTGGAAACACCATATATTTT
TRBJ2-1 TRBV5-1 once - CASSLLEQYEQFF TGCGCCAGCAGCTTGTTGGAGCAGTATGAGCAGTTCTTC
TRBJ1-6 TRBV11-2 few - CASSSLSGGFSYNSPLHF TGTGCCAGCAGCTCCCTTTCGGGGGGCTTCTCCTATAATTCACCCCTCCACTTT
TRBJ2-7 TRBV2 - - CASSNYEQYF TGTGCCAGCTCCAACTACGAGCAGTACTTC
TRBJ1-4 TRBV18 - - CASPLNRAGSEKLFF TGTGCCAGCCCGTTGAACAGGGCGGGCTCAGAAAAACTGTTTTTT
TRBJ1-1 TRBV5-6 - - CASSPRRSPNTEAFF TGTGCCAGCAGCCCACGGAGAAGCCCGAACACTGAAGCTTTCTTT
TRBJ1-1 TRBV6-5 - - CASSYGEGRNTEAFF TGTGCCAGCAGTTACGGGGAGGGGCGGAACACTGAAGCTTTCTTT
TRBJ1-4 TRBV10-2 - - CASSEQGEEKLFF TGCGCCAGCAGTGAACAGGGCGAAGAAAAACTGTTTTTT
TRBJ1-1 TRBV30 - - CAWSGLMNTEAFF TGTGCCTGGAGTGGTCTTATGAACACTGAAGCTTTCTTT
TRBJ2-1 TRBV7-9 - TRBD1 CASSLERTGATEQFF TGTGCCAGCAGCCTAGAAAGGACAGGGGCCACTGAGCAGTTCTTC
TRBJ1-2 TRBV12-3/TRBV12-4 - - CASFSQGFGGYTF TGTGCCAGCTTCAGTCAGGGGTTTGGTGGCTACACCTTC
TRBJ1-3 TRBV6-1 - - CASSEMTGNTIYF TGTGCCAGCAGTGAAATGACTGGGAACACCATATATTTT
TRBJ2-1 TRBV9 - - CASSVRPQTYGGDEQFF TGTGCCAGCAGCGTACGGCCGCAAACCTATGGGGGCGATGAGCAGTTCTTC
TRBJ2-7 TRBV15 - TRBD2 CATSKITGLAGVYEQYF TGTGCCACCAGCAAGATAACCGGACTAGCGGGGGTCTACGAGCAGTACTTC
TRBJ1-1 TRBV4-1 once TRBD1 CASISRDRGNTEAFF TGCGCCAGCATCTCAAGGGACAGGGGGAACACTGAAGCTTTCTTT
TRBJ1-6 TRBV12-3/TRBV12-4 - - CASSLSGDSPLHF TGTGCCAGCAGTTTATCGGGGGATTCACCCCTCCACTTT